The sequence of this T cell receptor (beta chain) was determined in a study of blood T cells in healthy people across ages. Study-wide context: Every two T cells gave about one barcoded beta molecule via template switching.

There are a few counts of this clonotype. Germline V lookup: CDR1 SNHLY, CDR2 FYNNEI. The CDR3 is 17 amino acids. V trimming: 4 bases; J trimming: 0 bases; junction bases outside the gene matches: 8. It was with a sample-barcoded 5' primer and a J-beta primer mix that a second PCR of roughly 7 to 12 cycles was run. TCRdb re-derived calls from the 5' RACE reads in MiXCR, one entry per CDR3 protein. The profile shows some 880,000 distinct CDR3 sequences, under 40% of them singletons. The sample consisted of blood. The chain has TRBV2 and TRBJ2-1, with TRBD2 identical over 8 bases. The origin of this receptor is a man younger than 30 in good health. The CDR3 sequence: CASSVVLGGGSYNEQFF. For the CDR3, the DNA is TGTGCCAGCAGTGTTGTTCTCGGGGGGGGCTCCTACAATGAGCAGTTCTTC. Together with reference TRBV2 and TRBJ2-1, the CDR3 gives the full variable domain: EPEVTQTPSHQVTQMGQEVILRCVPISNHLYFYWYRQILGQKVEFLVSFYNNEISEKSEIFDDQFSVERPDGSNFTLKIRSTKLEDSAMYFCASSVVLGGGSYNEQFFGPGTRLTVL.